These 8 T cell receptor beta chains came from one sample sequenced in a study of T cell responses to AZD1222 COVID-19 vaccine. Assay used: immunoSEQ multiplex PCR; TCRdb lists only in-frame clones, some missing. The sample lists 150,000 to 200,000 clones; more than 80% were seen once. Here the sequenced sample was peripheral blood, taken on day 0 of AZD1222 vaccination. These receptors all stem from an adult in good health.

This CDR3 reads CASSTGQREAFF. For the CDR3, the DNA is TGTGCCAGTAGTACCGGACAGCGTGAAGCTTTCTTT. The V call is TRBV19, the J call TRBJ1-1; D perhaps matches TRBD1 (6 bases). V shed 4 bases and J shed 7 bases, with 10 bases lying between them. The CDR3 runs 12 residues. Germline lookup yields CDR1 LNHDA and CDR2 SQIVND (reference sequence).

V usage is TRBV25-1 and J usage is TRBJ1-2; a possible D gene is TRBD1 (6 bases). The germline CDR1 and CDR2 sequences are MGHDK and SYGVNS. V gave up 3 bases and J gave up 11 bases, with 19 bases separating them. There are 14 residues in the CDR3. The CDR3 is CASSDRGGPGVYTF. CDR3 DNA sequence: TGTGCCAGCAGTGATCGGGGGGGGCCTGGGGTTTACACCTTC.

V gene TRBV5-1 combines with J gene TRBJ1-1; a weak D match, TRBD1 (6 bases). Germline lookup yields CDR1 SGHRS and CDR2 YFSETQ. The V end lost 6 bases, the J end lost 6 bases, and 18 bases lay between the germline ends. The CDR3 spans 14 residues. As DNA, the CDR3 is TGCGCCAGCAACCCGACAGGTCCGAAGGCTGAAGCTTTCTTT. Protein sequence: CASNPTGPKAEAFF. Filled out from reference TRBV5-1 and TRBJ1-1, the complete variable domain reads KAGVTQTPRYLIKTRGQQVTLSCSPISGHRSVSWYQQTPGQGLQFLFEYFSETQRNKGNFPGRFSGRQFSNSRSEMNVSTLELGDSALYLCASNPTGPKAEAFFGQGTRLTVV.

The gene calls are TRBV9 and TRBJ2-2; perhaps TRBD2 as D (6 bases). Germline CDR1 SGDLS, CDR2 YYNGEE. V shed 6 bases and J shed 2 bases, with 17 bases lying between them. The CDR3 runs 16 residues. CDR3 region: CASTSKARGNTGELFF. CDR3 DNA sequence: TGTGCCAGCACCTCTAAGGCGCGGGGAAACACCGGGGAGCTGTTTTTT.

This clone was observed a single time. The chain joins TRBV7-9 to TRBJ2-1; TRBD2 is a possible D gene (5 bases). Germline CDR1 is SEHNR and CDR2 is FQNEAQ (reference sequence). V was clipped by 0 bases and J by 0 bases, with 15 bases between them. The CDR3 loop spans 18 amino acids. The CDR3 loop is CASSLAPPERSSYNEQFF. The CDR3 nucleotides read TGTGCCAGCAGCTTAGCCCCACCCGAGCGGAGCTCCTACAATGAGCAGTTCTTC.

The genes are TRBV9 and TRBJ1-2; a weak D match, TRBD1 (5 bases). CDR1 and CDR2 from the germline V gene are SGDLS and YYNGEE. Deletions cut 0 bases from V and 2 bases from J, with 5 bases between. This CDR3 spans 13 amino acids. The CDR3 region is CASSVDRNYGYTF. The CDR3 nucleotides read TGTGCCAGCAGCGTAGACAGGAACTATGGCTACACCTTC. Together with reference TRBV9 and TRBJ1-2, the CDR3 gives the full variable domain: DSGVTQTPKHLITATGQRVTLRCSPRSGDLSVYWYQQSLDQGLQFLIQYYNGEERAKGNILERFSAQQFPDLHSELNLSSLELGDSALYFCASSVDRNYGYTFGSGTRLTVV.

The rearrangement links TRBV7-9 to TRBJ1-1, with TRBD1 as a possible D gene (6 bases). CDR1 and CDR2 (germline): SEHNR, FQNEAQ (reference sequence). Trimming removed 5 bases from V and 0 bases from J, with 10 bases in between. The CDR3 runs 14 residues. The CDR3 protein is CASSRQEMNTEAFF. In nucleotides, the CDR3 is TGTGCCAGCAGCCGACAGGAGATGAACACTGAAGCTTTCTTT.

The chain employs TRBV10-2 and TRBJ1-5, with D unresolved. Germline CDR1 and CDR2: WSHSY and SAAADI. Deletions cut 3 bases from V and 3 bases from J, with 6 bases between. The CDR3 is 13 amino acids. The CDR3: CASSDGLNQPQHF. The CDR3 coding sequence is TGCGCCAGCAGTGACGGTCTCAATCAGCCCCAGCATTTT.